Shown below are 7 T cell receptor beta chains from a single sample sequenced in a study of cytomegalovirus exposure and HLA in healthy donors. Researchers ran the PCR with 60 Vbeta and 13 Jbeta primers. Using immunoSEQ multiplex PCR, the repertoire was profiled, and TCRdb retains in-frame clones only, with some absent. The data show roughly 200,000 clones, just over 75% seen once. Sequenced material: PBMCs. The source is a woman aged 60 to 75 in good health and CMV-seropositive.

V and J are TRBV30 and TRBJ1-1; 7 bases match TRBD1. The CDR3 covers 15 residues. The ends lost 3 bases at V and 4 bases at J; junction bases unmatched: 11. In germline, CDR1 is GTSNPN, CDR2 SVGIG (reference sequence). The CDR3 reads CAWRVPDREFTEAFF. In DNA, the CDR3 is TGTGCCTGGAGAGTTCCCGACAGGGAATTCACTGAAGCTTTCTTT.

V gene TRBV19 combines with J gene TRBJ1-5, with a weak D call TRBD1 (6 bases). The V and J ends lost 4 bases and 7 bases respectively, with 11 bases between them. The CDR3 spans 13 residues. Germline lookup yields CDR1 LNHDA and CDR2 SQIVND (reference sequence). The CDR3 loop is CASSTQGVQPQHF. In nucleotides, the CDR3 is TGTGCCAGTAGTACACAGGGAGTACAGCCCCAGCATTTT.

Comments on this clone: Being one base from a much bigger clone, this may be a read error. The V gene is TRBV5-8, the J gene TRBJ1-1, with D hard to call. The CDR3 runs 11 residues. CDR1 is SGHTS and CDR2 is YDEGEE in the germline V gene. V dropped 3 bases and J dropped 3 bases, with 3 bases sitting between them. CDR3 sequence: CASSSYTEAFF. CDR3 DNA: TGTGCCAGCAGCTCCTACACTGAAGCTTTCTTT.

The V call is TRBV2, the J call TRBJ1-2, with D possibly TRBD1 on 5 matching bases. Germline V gene data show CDR1 as SNHLY and CDR2 as FYNNEI. The CDR3 has 14 residues. Between the trimmed V and J ends, which lost 6 bases and 0 bases, there was a span of 11 bases. CDR3 in amino acids: CASRTDGSNYGYTF. CDR3 bases: TGTGCCAGCAGGACAGACGGCTCTAACTATGGCTACACCTTC.

In DNA, the CDR3 is TGTGCCAGTAACCCGGTTAGGACAGGGGATCTAACTAATGAAAAACTGTTTTTT. Its protein is CASNPVRTGDLTNEKLFF. The chain is built from TRBV19 and TRBJ1-4; TRBD1 aligns across 9 bases. The junction had 13 bases not matched to a gene; V was cut back by 7 bases and J by 1 base. The CDR3 has 18 residues. The V gene's germline CDR1 is LNHDA and CDR2 SQIVND (reference sequence).

The V gene is TRBV7-8, the J gene TRBJ2-7, with 7 bases lining up with TRBD1. The V gene's germline CDR1 is SGHVS and CDR2 FQNEAQ. The CDR3 spans 12 residues. The trim removed 5 bases at V and 4 bases at J, leaving 2 bases unmatched. The CDR3: CASSRQGYEQYF. In DNA, the CDR3 is TGTGCCAGCAGCAGACAGGGTTACGAGCAGTACTTC.

The rearrangement uses TRBV18 and TRBJ1-5; the match to TRBD1 covers 7 bases. This CDR3 is 14 amino acids long. J lost 5 bases, V lost 3 bases, and 4 bases had no gene match. The germline V gene encodes CDR1 KGHSH and CDR2 LQKENI. CDR3 bases: TGTGCCAGCTCACCGACAGGGAAGGATCAGCCCCAGCATTTT. It translates to CASSPTGKDQPQHF.